This entry features one TCR beta chain sequence. The CDR3 runs to 15 residues. CDR1 and CDR2 from the germline V gene are MDHEN and SYDVKM. V shed 5 bases and J 4 bases; nucleotides not matched to a gene: 8. The protocol was immunoSEQ multiplex PCR, while the TCRdb copy is restricted to in-frame clones and leaves out a portion. The sample consists of 250,000 to 300,000 clones, around 80% of them appearing once. These data come from a study of blood T cell repertoires in COVID-19. Study summary: Sample material is recorded as cDNA or gDNA derived from T cells, B-cell-depleted T cells, or PBMCs.

The chain recombines TRBV28 with TRBJ2-4, with 7 bases fitting TRBD1. The sequenced sample consisted of peripheral blood. This receptor was obtained from a man of 80 years or more with acute or convalescent COVID-19. The CDR3 nucleotides are TGTGCCAGCAGTAGTTCCGGGACAGATAAAAACATTCAGTACTTC. Its protein product is CASSSSGTDKNIQYF.